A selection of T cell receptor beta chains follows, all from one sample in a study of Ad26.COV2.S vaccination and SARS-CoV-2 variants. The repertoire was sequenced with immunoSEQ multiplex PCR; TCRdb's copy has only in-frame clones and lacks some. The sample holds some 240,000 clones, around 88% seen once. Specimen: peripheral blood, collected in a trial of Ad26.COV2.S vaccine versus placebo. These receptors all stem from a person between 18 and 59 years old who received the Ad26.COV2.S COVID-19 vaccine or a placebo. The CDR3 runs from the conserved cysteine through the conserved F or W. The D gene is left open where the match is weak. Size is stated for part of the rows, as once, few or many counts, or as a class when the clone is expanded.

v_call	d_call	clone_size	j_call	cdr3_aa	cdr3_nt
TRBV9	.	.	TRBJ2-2	CASSVGTTGELFF	TGTGCCAGCAGCGTTGGTACCACCGGGGAGCTGTTTTTT
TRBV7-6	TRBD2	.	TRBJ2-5	CASSLGEAGYQETQYF	TGTGCCAGCAGCTTAGGAGAAGCGGGGTACCAAGAGACCCAGTACTTC
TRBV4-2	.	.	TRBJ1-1	CASSQAIKRTGAGTEAFF	TGTGCCAGCAGCCAAGCAATAAAGCGTACGGGGGCGGGTACTGAAGCTTTCTTT
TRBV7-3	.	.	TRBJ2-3	CASSSPFIGIGTDTQYF	TGTGCCAGCAGCTCCCCCTTTATAGGAATAGGCACAGATACGCAGTATTTT
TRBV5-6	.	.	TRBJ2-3	CASTYEVPPYTDTQYF	TGTGCCAGCACCTACGAGGTCCCGCCCTACACAGATACGCAGTATTTT
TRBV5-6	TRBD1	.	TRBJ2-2	CASSYRDRDLIELFF	TGTGCCAGCAGCTACCGGGACAGGGACCTCATAGAGCTGTTTTTT
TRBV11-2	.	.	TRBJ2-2	CASSFGYTGELFF	TGTGCCAGCAGCTTTGGCTACACCGGGGAGCTGTTTTTT
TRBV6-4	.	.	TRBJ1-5	CASSDSYRKNNQPQHF	TGTGCCAGCAGTGACTCGTACAGAAAAAACAATCAGCCCCAGCATTTT
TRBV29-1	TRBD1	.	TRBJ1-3	CSAGQAAGNTIYF	TGCAGCGCCGGACAGGCCGCTGGAAACACCATATATTTT
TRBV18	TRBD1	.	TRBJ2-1	CASSQQGNEQFF	TGTGCCAGCTCCCAACAGGGGAATGAGCAGTTCTTC
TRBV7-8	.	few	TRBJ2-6	CASSLYSGSGANVLTF	TGTGCCAGCAGCCTTTATTCAGGGTCTGGGGCCAACGTCCTGACTTTC